The present T cell receptor beta chain was sequenced within a study of tumor-infiltrating lymphocytes in oesophageal squamous cell carcinoma. Germline values: CDR1 SGHVS, CDR2 FQNEAQ. Deletions cut 1 base from V and 1 base from J, with 7 bases between. The CDR3 runs 14 residues. This clonotype was detected only a few times. MiXCR, applied by TCRdb to the PCR reads, yields one record per CDR3 protein. The sample has 20,000 to 25,000 distinct CDR3 sequences; about 35% are singletons. Sequenced: esophageal tumor tissue. This TCR came from a male donor with esophageal squamous cell carcinoma. V is TRBV7-8 and J is TRBJ1-1; D unclear. The CDR3 reads CASSLVRGNTEAFF. The CDR3 DNA reads as TGTGCCAGCAGCTTAGTCCGGGGGAACACTGAAGCTTTCTTT.